Presented here are 12 T cell receptor beta chains from one specimen sequenced in a study of blood T cell repertoires in COVID-19. Measured with immunoSEQ multiplex PCR; TCRdb has only the in-frame clones, and not every one. The table has roughly 80,000 clones, around 80% seen once. Material: peripheral blood. The receptors derive from a human donor in a cohort sampled during active COVID-19.

J is TRBJ2-2 and V is TRBV19; 9 bases line up with TRBD1. The CDR3 loop spans 15 amino acids. V was pared by 6 bases and J by 4 bases, with 6 bases of the junction left unmatched. Germline loops: CDR1 LNHDA, CDR2 SQIVND (reference sequence). The CDR3 DNA sequence: TGTGCCAGTAGGACGGGACAGGGTCGCACCGGGGAGCTGTTTTTT. Translating gives CASRTGQGRTGELFF.

This chain joins TRBV15 and TRBJ2-5, with 7 bases matching TRBD1. Germline V lookup: CDR1 LNHNV, CDR2 YYDKDF (reference sequence). The junction had 5 bases not matched to a gene; V was cut back by 2 bases and J by 2 bases. The CDR3 contains 15 residues. The CDR3 coding sequence is TGTGCCACCAGCAGATCCCTGGACAGGCAAGAGACCCAGTACTTC. The encoded protein is CATSRSLDRQETQYF.

CDR3 region: CASNRVVGPYEQYF. The CDR3 nucleotides are TGCGCCAGCAACCGGGTCGTTGGTCCCTACGAGCAGTACTTC. V is TRBV4-1 and J is TRBJ2-7; the D is unclear. The V gene lost 7 bases and the J gene lost 2 bases, with 15 bases spanning the gap. The CDR3 totals 14 residues. Germline V lookup: CDR1 MGHRA, CDR2 YSYEKL.

This sequence joins TRBV5-4 and TRBJ2-5; 12 bases match TRBD1. The germline V gene has CDR1 SGHNT and CDR2 YYREEE (reference sequence). V was pared by 5 bases and J by 2 bases, with 7 bases of the junction left unmatched. This CDR3 has 16 residues. DNA for the CDR3: TGTGCCAGCAGTCCGGGACAGGGGGCTTTTCAAGAGACCCAGTACTTC. It encodes CASSPGQGAFQETQYF. Full variable domain (missing parts from reference TRBV5-4 and TRBJ2-5): ETGVTQSPTHLIKTRGQQVTLRCSSQSGHNTVSWYQQALGQGPQFIFQYYREEENGRGNFPPRFSGLQFPNYSSELNVNALELDDSALYLCASSPGQGAFQETQYFGPGTRLLVL.

The chain joins TRBV28 to TRBJ2-3; 8 nucleotides match TRBD2. CDR1 and CDR2 (germline): MDHEN, SYDVKM. There are 17 residues in the CDR3. J was trimmed by 1 base and V by 6 bases; bases with no gene match: 12. The CDR3, as DNA: TGTGCCAGCAGACCCTCCGTGCTAGCGGGCCGCACAGATACGCAGTATTTT. This gives the protein CASRPSVLAGRTDTQYF.

The genes are TRBV7-2 and TRBJ2-2; 10 bases line up with TRBD2. CDR1 SGHTA and CDR2 FQGNSA come from the germline V gene. V lost 5 bases to trimming and J lost 3 bases; unmatched junction nucleotides: 3. The CDR3 consists of 15 residues. The CDR3 sequence: CASSAAGGYTGELFF. For the CDR3, the DNA is TGTGCCAGCAGCGCAGCGGGGGGGTACACCGGGGAGCTGTTTTTT.

V and J are TRBV7-2 and TRBJ2-1; TRBD2 agrees at 11 bases. In germline, CDR1 is SGHTA, CDR2 FQGNSA. V lost 7 bases, J lost 5 bases, and 4 bases stayed unmatched. This CDR3 has 14 residues. This CDR3 is CASTIAGGHNEQFF. CDR3 coding DNA: TGTGCCAGCACTATAGCGGGGGGGCACAATGAGCAGTTCTTC. Full variable domain (outside the CDR3, taken from reference TRBV7-2 and TRBJ2-1): GAGVSQSPSNKVTEKGKDVELRCDPISGHTALYWYRQSLGQGLEFLIYFQGNSAPDKSGLPSDRFSAERTGGSVSTLTIQRTQQEDSAVYLCASTIAGGHNEQFFGPGTRLTVL.

As DNA, the CDR3 is TGTGCCAGCAGTTTAATAGGAGGGGACAATGAGCAGTTCTTC. Its protein is CASSLIGGDNEQFF. The chain recombines TRBV27 with TRBJ2-1, with D perhaps TRBD2 (6 bases). V lost 2 bases, J lost 5 bases, and 10 bases lay in between. In germline, CDR1 is MNHEY, CDR2 SMNVEV (reference sequence). CDR3 length: 14 residues.

The chain uses TRBV7-2 and TRBJ2-2; unclear D gene. V lost 2 bases and J 5 bases, leaving 3 bases between the germline ends. CDR1 and CDR2 (germline): SGHTA, FQGNSA. This CDR3 has 12 residues. DNA of the CDR3: TGTGCCAGCAGCTTACGTACCGGGGAGCTGTTTTTT. As protein: CASSLRTGELFF.

The chain uses TRBV20-1 and TRBJ1-1; D is ambiguous. Between the trimmed V and J ends, which lost 4 bases and 7 bases, there was a span of 13 bases. Germline V gives CDR1 DFQATT, CDR2 SNEGSKA (reference sequence). The CDR3 covers 12 residues. The CDR3 bases are TGCAGTGCTAATGAACCGAGCATTGAAGCTTTCTTT. This gives the protein CSANEPSIEAFF.

The sample holds a few counts of this clone. The chain links TRBV6-6 to TRBJ2-7; D is perhaps TRBD1 (8 bases). The CDR3 contains 14 residues. V dropped 6 bases and J dropped 9 bases, with 21 bases sitting between them. The germline V gene encodes CDR1 MNHNY and CDR2 SVGAGI (reference sequence). The DNA for the CDR3 is TGTGCCAGCAGCCGGGGACAGGTGGGGGGGGTGCAGTACTTC. Residues: CASSRGQVGGVQYF.

This clone was seen only once. The gene calls are TRBV2 and TRBJ1-5; 7 positions match TRBD1. Per the germline V gene, CDR1 is SNHLY and CDR2 is FYNNEI. The CDR3 is made up of 15 amino acids. After removal of 3 bases from V and 6 bases from J, the junction contained 8 bases not matched to a gene. The CDR3 nucleotides are TGTGCCAGCAGTGAGATGGACAGGAGGGGTCAGCCCCAGCATTTT. It codes for CASSEMDRRGQPQHF.